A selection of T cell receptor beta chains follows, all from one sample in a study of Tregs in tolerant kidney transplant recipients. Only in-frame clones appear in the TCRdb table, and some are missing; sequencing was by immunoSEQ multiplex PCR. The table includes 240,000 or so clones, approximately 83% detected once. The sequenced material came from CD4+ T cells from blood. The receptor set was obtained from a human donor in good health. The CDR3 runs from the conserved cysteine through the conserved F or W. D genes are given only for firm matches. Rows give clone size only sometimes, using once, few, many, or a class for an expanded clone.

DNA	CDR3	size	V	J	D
TGTGCCAGCAGCTCTAGCATATGGGACTCCTCCTACGAGCAGTACTTC	CASSSSIWDSSYEQYF	few	TRBV7-6	TRBJ2-7	.
TGTGCCAGCAGCTTACGGGGGGAGGTTGGCTACACCTTC	CASSLRGEVGYTF	.	TRBV7-8	TRBJ1-2	.
TGTGCTAGTGGTTGGGACAGGGTAAGCGGGGCCAACGTCCTGACTTTC	CASGWDRVSGANVLTF	.	TRBV12-5	TRBJ2-6	TRBD1
TGCGCCAGCAGCCCCGGACTAGCGGACTACAATGAGCAGTTCTTC	CASSPGLADYNEQFF	.	TRBV5-1	TRBJ2-1	TRBD2
TGTGCCAGCAGCTTGGCCGGGACTAGCGGGCCTAACTCCTACAATGAGCAGTTCTTC	CASSLAGTSGPNSYNEQFF	.	TRBV5-8	TRBJ2-1	TRBD2
TGTGCCAGCAGCTTTGCGGATTTGAACACCGGGGAGCTGTTTTTT	CASSFADLNTGELFF	.	TRBV11-2	TRBJ2-2	.
TGTGCCAGCAGTTCCGCCGGGACAGGAAATTCACCCCTCCACTTT	CASSSAGTGNSPLHF	.	TRBV28	TRBJ1-6	TRBD1
TGCGCCAGCAGCTTGGGTGGCAGGGATCCATATGGCTACACCTTC	CASSLGGRDPYGYTF	.	TRBV5-1	TRBJ1-2	.
TGTGCCAGCAGTTTAGTCATGGCCTGGGCGGGAGTTGAGCAGTTCTTC	CASSLVMAWAGVEQFF	.	TRBV28	TRBJ2-1	TRBD2
TGTGCCAGCAGTTTTTCCACAGATACGCAGTATTTT	CASSFSTDTQYF	.	TRBV2	TRBJ2-3	.
TGTGCCAGCAGCTTAGGGGCGGACTATGGCTACACCTTC	CASSLGADYGYTF	.	TRBV7-9	TRBJ1-2	.